The source of this TCR beta chain is a study of CD4+ T cells in melanoma. Only in-frame clones appear in the TCRdb table, and some are missing; sequencing was by immunoSEQ multiplex PCR. The data show about 110,000 clones, 92% seen once. CDR1 SGDLS and CDR2 YYNGEE come from the germline V gene. J was trimmed by 7 bases and V by 2 bases; bases with no gene match: 12. The CDR3 runs to 15 residues. Study results and caveats: In melanoma, neoantigen-specific CD4+ T cells reportedly differed in differentiation state. A reported correlation linked neoantigen-specific CD4+ T cells to CD8+, macrophage and B cell function.

Remarks on this clone: The antigen is unknown.

The chain employs TRBV9 and TRBJ2-7; 7 nucleotides line up with TRBD1. Sequenced material: peripheral blood. The sequence came from a human donor with melanoma. The CDR3 nucleotides are TGTGCCAGCAGCGTTACAGGGGCCGCCTTGGGTGAGCAGTACTTC. Amino acids: CASSVTGAALGEQYF. The complete variable domain, with remaining parts taken from reference TRBV9 and TRBJ2-7, reads DSGVTQTPKHLITATGQRVTLRCSPRSGDLSVYWYQQSLDQGLQFLIQYYNGEERAKGNILERFSAQQFPDLHSELNLSSLELGDSALYFCASSVTGAALGEQYFGPGTRLTVT.